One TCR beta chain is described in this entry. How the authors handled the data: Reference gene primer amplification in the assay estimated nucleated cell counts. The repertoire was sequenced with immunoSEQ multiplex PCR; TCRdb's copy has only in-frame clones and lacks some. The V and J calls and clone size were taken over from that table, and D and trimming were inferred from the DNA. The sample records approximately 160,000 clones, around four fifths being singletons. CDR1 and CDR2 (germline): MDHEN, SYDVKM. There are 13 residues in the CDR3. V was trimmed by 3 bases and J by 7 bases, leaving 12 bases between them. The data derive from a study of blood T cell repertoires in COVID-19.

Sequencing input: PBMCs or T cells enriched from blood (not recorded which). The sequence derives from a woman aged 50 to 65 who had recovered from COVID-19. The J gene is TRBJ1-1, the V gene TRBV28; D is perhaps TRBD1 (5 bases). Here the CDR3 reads CASSLGREVEAFF. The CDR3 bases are TGTGCCAGCAGTTTGGGCAGGGAGGTTGAAGCTTTCTTT. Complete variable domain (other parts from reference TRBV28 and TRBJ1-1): DVKVTQSSRYLVKRTGEKVFLECVQDMDHENMFWYRQDPGLGLRLIYFSYDVKMKEKGDIPEGYSVSREKKERFSLILESASTNQTSMYLCASSLGREVEAFFGQGTRLTVV.